The entry below gives a single T cell receptor (beta chain) sequence along with its context. Its antigen is still unknown. Germline V CDR1 and CDR2: DFQATT, SNEGSKA (reference sequence). The length of the CDR3 is 12 residues. Trimming removed 5 bases from V and 3 bases from J, with 9 bases in between. This specimen comes from a study of T-cell reconstitution after alpha-beta-depleted transplantation in children. Unique molecular identifiers were incorporated during preparation of the TCRbeta library. TCRdb re-called the PCR reads with MiXCR, one entry per CDR3 protein. Among about 540,000 distinct CDR3 sequences listed, roughly 27% were seen once. The study, taken as a whole, reports: About two months after transplant, alpha-beta T cells reportedly came from several hundred expanded graft clones.

The source of this sequence is a boy under three years old with Wiskott-Aldrich syndrome, due to receive a stem cell transplant. This chain uses TRBV20-1 with TRBJ2-3; D unresolved. Sample: PBMCs, taken before TCRalphabeta/CD19-depleted stem cell transplant. CDR3 residues: CSAPPRTDTQYF. The CDR3 DNA follows: TGCAGTGCTCCCCCGAGAACAGATACGCAGTATTTT.